This T cell receptor (beta chain) derives from a study of cytomegalovirus exposure and HLA in healthy donors. About this clone itself: Its specificity is unknown.

Study outcomes and limitations: Immune exposure information comprised only CMV serostatus.

CDR3 size: 14 residues. The V end lost 1 base, the J end lost 8 bases, and 11 bases lay between the germline ends. Germline CDR1 and CDR2: SGHTA and FQGNSA. When sampled, the donors appeared nominally healthy, though they likely had unrecorded immune exposures. Use of 60 Vbeta and 13 Jbeta primers characterized the PCR. Profiling relied on immunoSEQ multiplex PCR, and the TCRdb table lists in-frame clones only, not all of them. The profile shows around 120,000 clones, around two thirds of them singletons. Sequenced material: PBMCs. The chain is built from TRBV7-2 and TRBJ1-4; D not certain. This clonotype was obtained from a man younger than 40 in good health and CMV-seropositive. The CDR3 loop is CASSLGGLGEKLFF. The DNA of the CDR3 is TGTGCCAGCAGCTTAGGAGGGCTTGGCGAAAAACTGTTTTTT.